One sample yielded the 32 T cell receptor beta chains listed below, sequenced in a study of shared clonotypes between healthy human individuals (dated by TCRdb to 2018 to 2020). Library method: the immunoSEQ multiplex PCR assay. TCRdb limited this immuneACCESS table to in-frame rearrangements with V and J called. A share of clones is missing; checked studies link under half to unresolved V genes, and the rest is unexplained. Here the sample has about 490,000 clones; 70% to 80% occur a single time. The ten largest clones add up to roughly 13% of the sample. The material sequenced was PBMCs. Every receptor here comes from a woman aged 40-49 years in good health. Some clones in this sample may be carry-over from other donors' samples.

The chain has TRBV19 and TRBJ2-1; TRBD2 matches 13 bases. The CDR3 is made up of 17 amino acids. CDR1 is LNHDA, CDR2 SQIVND, per germline (reference sequence). J was trimmed by 9 bases and V by 7 bases; bases with no gene match: 15. The CDR3 coding sequence is TGTGCCAGTACTCATCCGGGACTAGCGGGACGGGCCGGTGAGCAGTTCTTC. This encodes CASTHPGLAGRAGEQFF. Supplemented by reference TRBV19 and TRBJ2-1, the full variable domain reads DGGITQSPKYLFRKEGQNVTLSCEQNLNHDAMYWYRQDPGQGLRLIYYSQIVNDFQKGDIAEGYSVSREKKESFPLTVTSAQKNPTAFYLCASTHPGLAGRAGEQFFGPGTRLTVL.

The genes are TRBV28 and TRBJ2-7, with D possibly matching TRBD2 (6 bases). Trimming cost V 5 bases and J 4 bases, with 15 bases left between them. CDR1 and CDR2 from the germline V gene are MDHEN and SYDVKM. The CDR3 covers 14 residues. The CDR3 spells CASSHSRELYEQYF. CDR3 in DNA: TGTGCCAGCAGTCACTCCCGGGAGCTATACGAGCAGTACTTC.

The rearrangement joins TRBV5-1 to TRBJ2-3; tentative D call: TRBD2 (6 bases). V lost 4 bases and J lost 2, with 17 bases in between. There are 16 residues in the CDR3. Germline V gene data show CDR1 as SGHRS and CDR2 as YFSETQ. The CDR3 bases are TGCGCCAGCAGCCCAAGCGCTAGCGTGAACACAGATACGCAGTATTTT. Translation: CASSPSASVNTDTQYF. The entire variable domain, with the rest obtained from reference TRBV5-1 and TRBJ2-3, is as follows: KAGVTQTPRYLIKTRGQQVTLSCSPISGHRSVSWYQQTPGQGLQFLFEYFSETQRNKGNFPGRFSGRQFSNSRSEMNVSTLELGDSALYLCASSPSASVNTDTQYFGPGTRLTVL.

This clone is a singleton in its sample. In nucleotides, the CDR3 is TGTGCCAGCAGTACCGGGACTAGCGGTCCAGATACGCAGTATTTT. Its protein product is CASSTGTSGPDTQYF. The rearrangement uses TRBV6-1 and TRBJ2-3; 11 nucleotides line up with TRBD2. This CDR3 comprises 15 residues. Per the germline V gene, CDR1 is MNHNS and CDR2 is SASEGT. V lost 5 bases, J lost 4 bases, and 5 bases stayed unmatched.

This clone was seen ten or more times. Here the CDR3 DNA reads TGTGCCATCAGGGGGTCCCAAGAGACCCAGTACTTC. Translation: CAIRGSQETQYF. V usage is TRBV10-3 and J usage is TRBJ2-5; D unresolved. Germline CDR1 ENHRY, CDR2 SYGVKD. This CDR3 spans 12 amino acids. Deletions cut 6 bases from V and 1 base from J, with 6 bases between.

This clone was recorded at least ten times. This chain links TRBV25-1 with TRBJ1-1; unclear D gene. The CDR3 runs to 14 residues. The V gene lost 4 bases and the J gene lost 3 bases, with 12 bases spanning the gap. In germline, CDR1 is MGHDK, CDR2 SYGVNS. The CDR3 region is CASSVAGRDTEAFF. In nucleotides, the CDR3 is TGTGCCAGCAGTGTGGCAGGAAGGGACACTGAAGCTTTCTTT.

V is TRBV12-5 and J is TRBJ2-1, with a weak D call TRBD2 (5 bases). The CDR3 contains 13 residues. The V and J ends lost 5 bases and 6 bases respectively, with 11 bases between them. Germline V gene sequence: CDR1 LGHNT, CDR2 FRNRAP. In DNA form, the CDR3 reads TGTGCTAGTGGTCCCCCCCTAGCCAATGAGCAGTTCTTC. It translates to CASGPPLANEQFF.

The chain links TRBV7-2 to TRBJ1-5; D is uncertain. V was shortened by 5 bases and J by 9 bases, with 14 bases between the two germline ends. This CDR3 region has 13 residues. Germline V gene sequence: CDR1 SGHTA, CDR2 FQGNSA. The CDR3 region is CASSLDGRGPQHF. The CDR3 DNA is TGTGCCAGCAGCCTTGACGGGCGAGGGCCCCAGCATTTT. Complete variable domain (other parts from reference TRBV7-2 and TRBJ1-5): GAGVSQSPSNKVTEKGKDVELRCDPISGHTALYWYRQSLGQGLEFLIYFQGNSAPDKSGLPSDRFSAERTGGSVSTLTIQRTQQEDSAVYLCASSLDGRGPQHFGDGTRLSIL.

V gene TRBV7-8 combines with J gene TRBJ2-7, with 7 bases lining up with TRBD1. The CDR3 covers 15 residues. The germline CDR1 and CDR2 sequences are SGHVS and FQNEAQ. J gave up 0 bases and V 6 bases, and 8 bases lay outside the gene matches. In DNA form, the CDR3 reads TGTGCCAGCAGGCTTGCCGGGACAGACTCCTACGAGCAGTACTTC. Translation: CASRLAGTDSYEQYF.

The genes are TRBV4-3 and TRBJ1-2, with a possible D match to TRBD1 (6 bases). Germline-derived CDR1 and CDR2 are LGHNA and YSLEER. The V end lost 0 bases, the J end lost 8 bases, and 16 bases lay between the germline ends. The CDR3 covers 15 residues. The DNA of the CDR3 is TGCGCCAGCAGCCAAGACCGACAGGCCCCTAGGGGCTACACCTTC. The encoded protein is CASSQDRQAPRGYTF.

This clone came up many times. This sequence joins TRBV29-1 and TRBJ1-1; a weak D match, TRBD1 (5 bases). Deletions cut 6 bases from V and 1 base from J, with 9 bases between. Germline CDR1 and CDR2: SQVTM and ANQGSEA. CDR3 length equals 12 residues. DNA of the CDR3: TGCAGCGTCTCCACAGGGAACACTGAAGCTTTCTTT. It specifies CSVSTGNTEAFF. Full variable domain (missing parts from reference TRBV29-1 and TRBJ1-1): SAVISQKPSRDICQRGTSLTIQCQVDSQVTMMFWYRQQPGQSLTLIATANQGSEATYESGFVIDKFPISRPNLTFSTLTVSNMSPEDSSIYLCSVSTGNTEAFFGQGTRLTVV.

The J gene is TRBJ2-7, the V gene TRBV10-3; 9 nucleotides align to TRBD1. CDR3 length: 13 amino acids. Per the germline V gene, CDR1 is ENHRY and CDR2 is SYGVKD. Trimming removed 11 bases from V and 4 bases from J; junction bases left unmatched: 9. CDR3 nucleotides: TGTGCCTCTCAGACAGGGGGACAGTACGAGCAGTACTTC. Its translation: CASQTGGQYEQYF.

This chain uses TRBV18 with TRBJ1-3; TRBD1 might be the D (5 bases). Trimming removed 3 bases from V and 4 bases from J, with 19 bases in between. The V gene's germline CDR1 is KGHSH and CDR2 LQKENI. The CDR3 is made up of 17 amino acids. CDR3 sequence (DNA): TGTGCCAGCTCACCCGATTCGGTGGGGCTGGGGGGAAACACCATATATTTT. It encodes CASSPDSVGLGGNTIYF.

In nucleotides, the CDR3 is TGTGCCAGCAGCTTAGGCCGAGTCTCCTACAATGAGCAGTTCTTC. Its protein is CASSLGRVSYNEQFF. The V call is TRBV7-2, the J call TRBJ2-1; D is uncertain. Trimming stripped 1 base from V and 0 bases from J, with 7 bases between. Germline loops: CDR1 SGHTA, CDR2 FQGNSA. This CDR3 comprises 15 residues.

The chain couples TRBV2 to TRBJ1-2; D not resolved. From germline, CDR1 is SNHLY and CDR2 FYNNEI. Trimming pared 7 bases from V and 2 bases from J, leaving 8 bases between. The CDR3 contains 12 residues. The CDR3 nucleotides are TGTGCCAGCAATTGGCAGAACTATGGCTACACCTTC. Translated: CASNWQNYGYTF.

CDR3 sequence: CASSQSVMATDQPQHF. In nucleotides, the CDR3 is TGCGCCAGCAGCCAATCGGTCATGGCCACTGATCAGCCCCAGCATTTT. The V gene is TRBV4-1, the J gene TRBJ1-5; D unclear. The CDR3 totals 16 residues. Trimming removed 2 bases at V and 5 bases at J, with 16 bases between. From germline, CDR1 is MGHRA and CDR2 YSYEKL.

The V call is TRBV6-1, the J call TRBJ1-2, with D tentatively TRBD1 (6 bases). The CDR3 is 14 amino acids. Germline V gene lookup returns CDR1 MNHNS and CDR2 SASEGT. The germline V and J ends were trimmed by 7 bases and 2 bases, with 14 bases remaining between them. The DNA of the CDR3 is TGTGCCAGCACCCAGGGGATCTCGAACTATGGCTACACCTTC. Translation gives CASTQGISNYGYTF.

This CDR3 reads CASSQTGGTYEQYF. As DNA, the CDR3 is TGTGCCAGCAGTCAGACAGGGGGTACCTACGAGCAGTACTTC. This rearrangement joins TRBV28 to TRBJ2-7, with 9 nucleotides matching TRBD1. From germline, CDR1 is MDHEN and CDR2 SYDVKM. V gave up 5 bases and J gave up 2 bases; unmatched junction bases: 4. CDR3 size: 14 residues.

The chain recombines TRBV9 with TRBJ1-2; 12 nucleotides line up with TRBD1. Germline CDR1 SGDLS, CDR2 YYNGEE. The CDR3 has 17 amino acids. Losses at the gene ends were 3 bases for V and 3 bases for J; bases not matched to a gene: 9. In DNA form, the CDR3 reads TGTGCCAGCAGCGCCCGGGACAGGGGGCTGATTTACTATGGCTACACCTTC. Protein sequence: CASSARDRGLIYYGYTF.

The J gene is TRBJ2-7, the V gene TRBV30; the match to TRBD2 covers 7 bases. CDR1 is GTSNPN, CDR2 SVGIG, per germline (reference sequence). The ends lost 3 bases at V and 4 bases at J; junction bases unmatched: 9. The length of the CDR3 is 14 residues. CDR3 loop: CAWRDPAGLYEQYF. CDR3 nucleotides: TGTGCCTGGAGGGACCCAGCGGGGTTGTACGAGCAGTACTTC.

This clone showed up many times. CDR3 region: CASTQTSGGDNEQFF. Written as DNA, the CDR3 is TGTGCCAGCACCCAGACTAGCGGAGGGGACAATGAGCAGTTCTTC. The chain joins TRBV27 to TRBJ2-1; 9 bases match TRBD2. Germline V CDR1 and CDR2: MNHEY, SMNVEV (reference sequence). The V gene end was trimmed by 7 bases and the J gene end by 5 bases; junction bases not matched to a gene: 9. This CDR3 contains 15 residues.

The V call is TRBV5-1, the J call TRBJ2-1; the match to TRBD1 covers 8 bases. The CDR3 totals 15 residues. V dropped 2 bases and J dropped 4; count of bases not matched to a gene: 5. Per the germline V gene, CDR1 is SGHRS and CDR2 is YFSETQ. CDR3 in amino acids: CASSFSDRAYNEQFF. DNA for the CDR3: TGCGCCAGCAGCTTCTCGGACAGGGCTTACAATGAGCAGTTCTTC.

This chain links TRBV19 with TRBJ2-1; weak D call: TRBD2 (6 bases). V gave up 10 bases and J gave up 9 bases, with 25 bases separating them. This CDR3 has 15 amino acids. The germline V gene encodes CDR1 LNHDA and CDR2 SQIVND (reference sequence). The CDR3, as DNA: TGTGCCACCGAAAGTAGCGGCAGGGTTAGGGGTGAGCAGTTCTTC. It codes for CATESSGRVRGEQFF.

This chain joins TRBV7-3 and TRBJ1-1; 8 bases fit TRBD1. Germline loops: CDR1 SGHTA, CDR2 FQGTGA. CDR3 length: 13 residues. Trimming at V came to 5 bases and at J to 4 bases, leaving 3 bases not matched to a gene. CDR3: CASSPTGGTEAFF. The CDR3 nucleotides are TGTGCCAGCAGCCCAACAGGGGGCACTGAAGCTTTCTTT.

The rearrangement uses TRBV7-2 and TRBJ2-3, with 7 bases lining up with TRBD1. The CDR3 spans 16 residues. The V gene end was trimmed by 5 bases and the J gene end by 4 bases; junction bases not matched to a gene: 12. Germline CDR1 reads SGHTA; CDR2 reads FQGNSA. Here the CDR3 reads CASSLSSQGIADTQYF. The DNA for the CDR3 is TGTGCCAGCAGCCTCTCCTCACAGGGGATCGCAGATACGCAGTATTTT.

Remarks on this clone: At one boundary the junction diverges from the germline segment, which might be a read error. DNA for the CDR3: TGTGCTAGCAGCTTACAGCTTCGCACTGAGCAGTTCTTC. Its protein is CASSLQLRTEQFF. The gene calls are TRBV7-7 and TRBJ2-1; D remains ambiguous. The CDR3 covers 13 residues. The germline V gene encodes CDR1 SSHAT and CDR2 FNYEAQ (reference sequence).

The chain has TRBV9 and TRBJ2-7; possible D gene TRBD2, 6 bases. The CDR3 contains 14 residues. CDR1 SGDLS and CDR2 YYNGEE come from the germline V gene. The V and J ends lost 5 bases and 2 bases respectively, with 14 bases between them. The CDR3 reads CASSPGLAPYEQYF. Here the CDR3 DNA reads TGTGCCAGCAGTCCGGGACTCGCTCCCTACGAGCAGTACTTC.

The gene calls are TRBV5-4 and TRBJ2-7; 8 bases map to TRBD1. With V trimmed by 3 bases and J by 0 bases, 5 bases remained unmatched. Germline loops: CDR1 SGHNT, CDR2 YYREEE (reference sequence). This CDR3 has 15 amino acids. The CDR3 DNA is TGTGCCAGCAGCTCCCGGGACAGGAACTCCTACGAGCAGTACTTC. Amino acid sequence: CASSSRDRNSYEQYF.

The chain employs TRBV7-9 and TRBJ1-4; TRBD1 might be the D (5 bases). V gave up 4 bases and J gave up 5 bases, with 14 bases separating them. Germline-derived CDR1 and CDR2 are SEHNR and FQNEAQ (reference sequence). The CDR3 extends over 15 amino acids. CDR3 sequence: CASSSPGGENEKLFF. DNA for the CDR3: TGTGCCAGCAGCTCCCCCGGGGGGGAGAATGAAAAACTGTTTTTT.

The chain recombines TRBV28 with TRBJ1-2; the D gene is possibly TRBD1 (5 bases). V shed 3 bases and J shed 5 bases, with 10 bases lying between them. In germline, CDR1 is MDHEN, CDR2 SYDVKM. The CDR3 runs 13 residues. The CDR3 sequence: CASSLSKGYGYTF. CDR3 DNA sequence: TGTGCCAGCAGTTTGAGTAAGGGGTATGGCTACACCTTC.

This clone was found a few times. Other nucleotide sequences in the sample specify the same CDR3. V gene TRBV30 combines with J gene TRBJ1-5, with no clear D. V dropped 0 bases and J dropped 5 bases, with 20 bases sitting between them. Germline assignment: CDR1 GTSNPN and CDR2 SVGIG (reference sequence). This CDR3 is 17 amino acids long. CDR3 coding DNA: TGTGCCTGGAGTGTAGCAAGGGTAAGGATAGGCGATCAGCCCCAGCATTTT. The encoded protein is CAWSVARVRIGDQPQHF.

The chain joins TRBV7-6 to TRBJ2-3; 7 positions agree with TRBD2. With 10 bases clipped from V and 2 bases from J, the junction kept 12 bases outside the gene matches. Looked up from germline, CDR1 is SGHVS and CDR2 is FNYEAQ. This CDR3 has 15 amino acids. In nucleotides, the CDR3 is TGTGCCACCCACGAATTAGCGGGCCTCACAGATACGCAGTATTTT. It codes for CATHELAGLTDTQYF. Supplemented by reference TRBV7-6 and TRBJ2-3, the full variable domain reads GAGVSQSPRYKVTKRGQDVALRCDPISGHVSLYWYRQALGQGPEFLTYFNYEAQQDKSGLPNDRFSAERPEGSISTLTIQRTEQRDSAMYRCATHELAGLTDTQYFGPGTRLTVL.